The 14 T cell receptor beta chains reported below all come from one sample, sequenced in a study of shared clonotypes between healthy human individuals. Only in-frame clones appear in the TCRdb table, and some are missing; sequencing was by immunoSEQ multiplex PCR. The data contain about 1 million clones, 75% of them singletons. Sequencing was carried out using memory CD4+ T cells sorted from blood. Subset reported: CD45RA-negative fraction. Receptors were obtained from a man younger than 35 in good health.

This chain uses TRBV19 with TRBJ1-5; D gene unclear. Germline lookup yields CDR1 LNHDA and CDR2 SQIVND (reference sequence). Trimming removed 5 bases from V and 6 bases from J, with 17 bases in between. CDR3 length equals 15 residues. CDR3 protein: CASSAPRRVGQPQHF. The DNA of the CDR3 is TGTGCCAGTAGTGCTCCCAGGAGGGTCGGTCAGCCCCAGCATTTT.

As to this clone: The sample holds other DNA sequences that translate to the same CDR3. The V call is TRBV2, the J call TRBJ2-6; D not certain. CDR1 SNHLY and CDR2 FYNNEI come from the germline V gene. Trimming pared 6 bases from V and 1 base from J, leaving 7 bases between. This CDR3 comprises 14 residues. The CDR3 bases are TGTGCCAGCAGCGCCTCATCTGGGGCCAACGTCCTGACTTTC. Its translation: CASSASSGANVLTF.

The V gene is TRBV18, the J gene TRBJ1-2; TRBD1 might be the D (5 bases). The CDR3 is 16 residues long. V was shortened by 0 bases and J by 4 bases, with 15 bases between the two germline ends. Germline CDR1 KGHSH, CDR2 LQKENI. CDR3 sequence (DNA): TGTGCCAGCTCACCACCGGTTGGGCAGGACACCTATGGCTACACCTTC. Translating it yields CASSPPVGQDTYGYTF.

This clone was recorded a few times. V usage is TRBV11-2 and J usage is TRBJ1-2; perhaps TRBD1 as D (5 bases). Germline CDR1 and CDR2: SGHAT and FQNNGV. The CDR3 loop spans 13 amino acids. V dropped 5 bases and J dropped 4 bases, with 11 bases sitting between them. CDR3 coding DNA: TGTGCCAGCAGCCCGGGACGGTTCTATGGCTACACCTTC. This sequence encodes CASSPGRFYGYTF.

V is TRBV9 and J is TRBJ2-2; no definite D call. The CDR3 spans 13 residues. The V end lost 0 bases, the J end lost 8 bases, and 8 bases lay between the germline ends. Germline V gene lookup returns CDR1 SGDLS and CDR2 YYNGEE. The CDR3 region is CASSVATIGELFF. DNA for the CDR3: TGTGCCAGCAGCGTAGCTACGATAGGGGAGCTGTTTTTT.

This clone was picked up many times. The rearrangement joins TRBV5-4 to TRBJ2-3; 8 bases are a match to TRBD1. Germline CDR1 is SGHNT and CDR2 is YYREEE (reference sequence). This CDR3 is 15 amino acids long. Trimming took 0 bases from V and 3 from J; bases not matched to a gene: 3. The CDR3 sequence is CASSLGQGITDTQYF. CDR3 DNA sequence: TGTGCCAGCAGCTTGGGACAGGGGATAACAGATACGCAGTATTTT.

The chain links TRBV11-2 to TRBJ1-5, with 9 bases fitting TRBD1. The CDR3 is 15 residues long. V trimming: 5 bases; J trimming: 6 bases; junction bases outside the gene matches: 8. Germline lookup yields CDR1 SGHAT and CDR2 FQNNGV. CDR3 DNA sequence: TGTGCCAGCAGCCAAGGGACAGGGACGGGTCAGCCCCAGCATTTT. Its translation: CASSQGTGTGQPQHF.

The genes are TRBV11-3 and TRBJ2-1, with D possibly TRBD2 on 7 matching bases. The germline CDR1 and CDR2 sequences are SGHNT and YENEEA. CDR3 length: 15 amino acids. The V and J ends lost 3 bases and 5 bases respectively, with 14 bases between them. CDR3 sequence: CASSLLRGPDNEQFF. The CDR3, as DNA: TGTGCCAGCAGCTTGTTGCGGGGGCCCGACAATGAGCAGTTCTTC. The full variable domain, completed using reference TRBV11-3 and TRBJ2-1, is EAGVVQSPRYKIIEKKQPVAFWCNPISGHNTLYWYLQNLGQGPELLIRYENEEAVDDSQLPKDRFSAERLKGVDSTLKIQPAELGDSAVYLCASSLLRGPDNEQFFGPGTRLTVL.

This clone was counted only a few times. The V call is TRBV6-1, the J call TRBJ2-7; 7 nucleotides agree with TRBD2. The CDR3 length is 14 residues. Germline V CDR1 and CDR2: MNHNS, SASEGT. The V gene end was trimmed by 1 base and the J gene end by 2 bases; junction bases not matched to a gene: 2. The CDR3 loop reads CASSEGTRAYEQYF. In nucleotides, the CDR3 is TGTGCCAGCAGTGAAGGGACTAGAGCCTACGAGCAGTACTTC.

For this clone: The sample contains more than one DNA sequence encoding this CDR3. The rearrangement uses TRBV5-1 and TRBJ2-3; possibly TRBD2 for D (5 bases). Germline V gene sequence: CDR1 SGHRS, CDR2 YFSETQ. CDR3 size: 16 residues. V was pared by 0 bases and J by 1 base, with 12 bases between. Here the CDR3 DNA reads TGCGCCAGCAGCTTGGTGGTTGGCGGGCGCACAGATACGCAGTATTTT. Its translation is CASSLVVGGRTDTQYF.

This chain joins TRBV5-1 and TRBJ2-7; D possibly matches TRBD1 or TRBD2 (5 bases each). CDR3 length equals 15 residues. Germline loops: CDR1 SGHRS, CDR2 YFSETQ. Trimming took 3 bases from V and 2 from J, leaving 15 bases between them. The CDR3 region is CASSSTGTVAYEQYF. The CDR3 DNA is TGCGCCAGCAGCTCCACCGGGACCGTCGCCTACGAGCAGTACTTC.

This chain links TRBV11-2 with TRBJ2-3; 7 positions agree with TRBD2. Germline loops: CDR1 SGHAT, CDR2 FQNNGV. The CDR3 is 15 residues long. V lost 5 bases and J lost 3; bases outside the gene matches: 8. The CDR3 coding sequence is TGTGCCAGCAGCCCCGGATTGCGGGGGACAGATACGCAGTATTTT. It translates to CASSPGLRGTDTQYF.

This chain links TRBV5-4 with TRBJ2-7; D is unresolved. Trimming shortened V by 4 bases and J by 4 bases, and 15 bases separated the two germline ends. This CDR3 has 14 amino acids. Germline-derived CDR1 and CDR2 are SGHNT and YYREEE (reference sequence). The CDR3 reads CASSSTSANYEQYF. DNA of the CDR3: TGTGCCAGCAGCAGCACCAGCGCGAATTACGAGCAGTACTTC.

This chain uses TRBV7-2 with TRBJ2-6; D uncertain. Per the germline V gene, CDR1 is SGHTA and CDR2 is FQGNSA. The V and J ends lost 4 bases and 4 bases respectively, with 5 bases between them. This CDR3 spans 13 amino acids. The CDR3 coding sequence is TGTGCCAGCAGCTCGCAGGGGGCCAACGTCCTGACTTTC. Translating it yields CASSSQGANVLTF.